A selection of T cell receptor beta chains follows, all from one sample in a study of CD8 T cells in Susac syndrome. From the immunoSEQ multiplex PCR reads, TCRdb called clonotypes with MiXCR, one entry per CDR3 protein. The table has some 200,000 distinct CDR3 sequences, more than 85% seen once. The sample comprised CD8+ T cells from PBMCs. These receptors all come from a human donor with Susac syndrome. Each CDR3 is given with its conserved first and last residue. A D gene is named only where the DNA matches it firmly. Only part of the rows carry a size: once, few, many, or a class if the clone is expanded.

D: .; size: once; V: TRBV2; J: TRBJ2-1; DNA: TGTGCCAGCAGTAATTCGGCCAAACAGTTCTTC; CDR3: CASSNSAKQFF
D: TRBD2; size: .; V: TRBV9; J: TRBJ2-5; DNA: TGTGCCAGCAGCCGAAGCGGGGGGGCAGAGACCCAGTACTTC; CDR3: CASSRSGGAETQYF
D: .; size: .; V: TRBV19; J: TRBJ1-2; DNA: TGTGCCAGTAGGACAGTTAACTATGGCTACACCTTC; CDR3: CASRTVNYGYTF
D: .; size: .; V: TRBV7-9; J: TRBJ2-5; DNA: TGTGCCAGCAGCCCCTTTGAGGGTCAGAGAGAGACCCAGTACTTC; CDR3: CASSPFEGQRETQYF
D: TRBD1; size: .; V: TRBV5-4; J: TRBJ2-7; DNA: TGTGCCAGCAGCACCGGACAGGGGGCGTCTGAGCAGTACTTC; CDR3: CASSTGQGASEQYF
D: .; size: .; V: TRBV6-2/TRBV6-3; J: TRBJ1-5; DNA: TGTGCCAGCAGTTACGGGCAGATTAATCAGCCCCAGCATTTT; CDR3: CASSYGQINQPQHF
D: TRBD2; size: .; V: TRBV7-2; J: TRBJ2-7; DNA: TGTGCCAGCAGCCATAGCGGGGGGGTTACTTCCTACGAGCAGTACTTC; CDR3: CASSHSGGVTSYEQYF
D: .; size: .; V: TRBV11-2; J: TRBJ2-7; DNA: TGTGCCAGCAGCTTAATGGCAGGTCGGTACGAGCAGTACTTC; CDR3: CASSLMAGRYEQYF
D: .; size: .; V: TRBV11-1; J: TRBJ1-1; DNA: TGTGCCAGCAGCTTAGAGGGACAAATCACTGAAGCTTTCTTT; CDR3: CASSLEGQITEAFF
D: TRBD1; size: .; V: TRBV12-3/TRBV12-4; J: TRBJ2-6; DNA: TGTGCCAGCAGTCCTGATGTCCGGGACAGGGCGAGATCTGGGGCCAACGTCCTGACTTTC; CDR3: CASSPDVRDRARSGANVLTF
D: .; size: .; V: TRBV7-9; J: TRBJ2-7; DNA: TGTGCCAGCAGCTTAGGGGACTCCCTTTCCTACGAGCAGTACTTC; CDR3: CASSLGDSLSYEQYF
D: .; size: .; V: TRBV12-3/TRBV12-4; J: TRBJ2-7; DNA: TGTGCCAGCAGCCGTCCGCCATCCTACGAGCAGTACTTC; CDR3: CASSRPPSYEQYF
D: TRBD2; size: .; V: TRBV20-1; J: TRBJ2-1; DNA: TGCAGTGCTAGAGATCGTGGCGGGAGGGCAAAATATGAGCAGTTCTTC; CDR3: CSARDRGGRAKYEQFF
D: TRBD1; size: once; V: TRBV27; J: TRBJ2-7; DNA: TGTGCCAGCTATTCAGGGGGAACGCAGTACTTC; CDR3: CASYSGGTQYF
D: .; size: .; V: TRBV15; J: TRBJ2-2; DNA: TGTGCCACCAGCAGTCGGGTCGGGGACTTGAACACCGGGGAGCTGTTTTTT; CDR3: CATSSRVGDLNTGELFF
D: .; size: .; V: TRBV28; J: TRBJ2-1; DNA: TGTGCCAGCAGTGCCAGGGGCCATGAGCAGTTCTTC; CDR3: CASSARGHEQFF
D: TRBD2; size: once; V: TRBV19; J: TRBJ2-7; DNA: TGTGCCAGTAGTTTTGGCGGGGGAACTTACGAGCAGTACTTC; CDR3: CASSFGGGTYEQYF
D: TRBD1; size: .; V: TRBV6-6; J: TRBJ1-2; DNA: TGTGCCAGCAGTTACTCGAGGCAGGGGGCTGGCTACACCTTC; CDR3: CASSYSRQGAGYTF
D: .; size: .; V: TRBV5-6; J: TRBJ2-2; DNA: TGTGCCAGCAGCCCCGACGAGAGAAGGAACACCGGGGAGCTGTTTTTT; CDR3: CASSPDERRNTGELFF
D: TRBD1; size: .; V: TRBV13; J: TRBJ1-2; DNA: TGTGCCAGCAGCTTAGGGTCCCACAGGGGGATCTATGGCTACACCTTC; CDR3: CASSLGSHRGIYGYTF
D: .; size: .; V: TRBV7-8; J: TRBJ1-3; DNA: TGTGCCAGCAGCCCAGCGAGGGTCTCTGGAAACACCATATATTTT; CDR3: CASSPARVSGNTIYF
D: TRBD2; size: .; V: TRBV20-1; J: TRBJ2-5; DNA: TGCAGTGCTAGACCGAGGACTAGCGGGAGGGAGACCCAGTACTTC; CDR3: CSARPRTSGRETQYF
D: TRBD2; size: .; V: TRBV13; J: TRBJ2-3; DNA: TGTGCCAGCAGCTCCCTAGCGGGGGGGCCAACAGATACGCAGTATTTT; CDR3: CASSSLAGGPTDTQYF
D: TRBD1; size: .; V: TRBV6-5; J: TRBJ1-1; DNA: TGTGCCAGCAGTTCGACAGGGGGGAACACTGAAGCTTTCTTT; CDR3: CASSSTGGNTEAFF
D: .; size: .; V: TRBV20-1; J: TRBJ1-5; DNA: TGCAGTGCTAGGCATTACAACAGCAATCAGCCCCAGCATTTT; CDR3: CSARHYNSNQPQHF